The subject of this entry is one T cell receptor (beta chain). The antigen remains unidentified. The data belong to a study of cytomegalovirus exposure and HLA in healthy donors. General study results and limits: Reported performance of the classifier showed diagnosis of cytomegalovirus status with high specificity and sensitivity.

PCR involved 60 Vbeta and 13 Jbeta primers. Profiling relied on immunoSEQ multiplex PCR, and the TCRdb table lists in-frame clones only, not all of them. In the table there are about 130,000 clones, 74% of which are singletons. Germline trimming cut 3 bases from V and 8 bases from J; bases unmatched to any gene: 6. This CDR3 comprises 13 residues. Germline V gene data show CDR1 as MDHEN and CDR2 as SYDVKM. The chain joins TRBV28 to TRBJ1-2, with 7 nucleotides matching TRBD1. The sample was PBMCs. This clonotype was obtained from a man in his late teens or twenties in good health and CMV-seropositive. CDR3 in DNA: TGTGCCAGCAGTTTCAGAGAAGGGGGCGGCTACACCTTC. It yields the protein CASSFREGGGYTF.